This is a list of T cell receptor beta chains from one sample in a study of neurological immune-mediated disorders. Each CDR3 protein is one row after TCRdb ran MiXCR on the 5' RACE reads. The profile shows about 50,000 distinct CDR3 sequences, around 1.9% of them singletons. Source material: PBMCs. Receptors originate from a woman between 40 and 50 years old with multiple sclerosis. Both conserved end residues are part of each CDR3. The order of the fields is J gene, V gene, D gene, clone size, CDR3 DNA, CDR3 protein. The D gene is left open where the match is weak. Clone size is given as once, few or many counts, or a class when the clone is expanded.

j_gene: TRBJ2-7
v_gene: TRBV4-2
d_gene: TRBD2
abundance: many
CDR3nt: TGTGCCAGCAGCCCCGGACTAGCGGACCCCTACGAGCAGTACTTC
CDR3aa: CASSPGLADPYEQYF

j_gene: TRBJ2-4
v_gene: TRBV7-9
d_gene: -
abundance: many
CDR3nt: TGTGCCAGCAGCTTAGGGGTTGACACCAAGGGCGTTGCCAAAAACATTCAGTACTTC
CDR3aa: CASSLGVDTKGVAKNIQYF

j_gene: TRBJ2-1
v_gene: TRBV12-3/TRBV12-4
d_gene: TRBD2
abundance: many
CDR3nt: TGTGCCAGCAGTCCGCGGACTAGCGGGGAGACCTACAATGAGCAGTTCTTC
CDR3aa: CASSPRTSGETYNEQFF

j_gene: TRBJ1-1
v_gene: TRBV5-1
d_gene: -
abundance: many
CDR3nt: TGCGCCAGCAGCTTGGCACCTTCTAGCACTGAAGCTTTCTTT
CDR3aa: CASSLAPSSTEAFF

j_gene: TRBJ1-2
v_gene: TRBV14
d_gene: -
abundance: many
CDR3nt: TGTGCCAGCAGCCAAGGCAGGGACTATGGCTACACCTTC
CDR3aa: CASSQGRDYGYTF

j_gene: TRBJ1-5
v_gene: TRBV12-3/TRBV12-4
d_gene: TRBD1
abundance: many
CDR3nt: TGTGCCAGCAGTTTAGAACAGGGGGTGGGTCAGCCCCAGCATTTT
CDR3aa: CASSLEQGVGQPQHF

j_gene: TRBJ2-1
v_gene: TRBV20-1
d_gene: TRBD1
abundance: many
CDR3nt: TGCAGTTGGGGGGACAGGGTCTTCAATGAGCAGTTCTTC
CDR3aa: CSWGDRVFNEQFF

j_gene: TRBJ2-7
v_gene: TRBV9
d_gene: -
abundance: many
CDR3nt: TGTGCCAGCAGCGCAGATATAGACAGGTCCAACGAGCAGTACTTC
CDR3aa: CASSADIDRSNEQYF

j_gene: TRBJ1-1
v_gene: TRBV20-1
d_gene: -
abundance: few
CDR3nt: TGCAGTGCTAGAAGTCACTCGAACACTGAAGCTTTCTTT
CDR3aa: CSARSHSNTEAFF

j_gene: TRBJ1-2
v_gene: TRBV10-3
d_gene: TRBD1
abundance: many
CDR3nt: TGTGCCACCAAGATTGACAGGGAATATGGCTACACCTTC
CDR3aa: CATKIDREYGYTF

j_gene: TRBJ2-3
v_gene: TRBV5-8
d_gene: TRBD2
abundance: many
CDR3nt: TGTGCCAGCAGTTCTGGGACTAGCGGGGGGTCCACAGATACGCAGTATTTT
CDR3aa: CASSSGTSGGSTDTQYF